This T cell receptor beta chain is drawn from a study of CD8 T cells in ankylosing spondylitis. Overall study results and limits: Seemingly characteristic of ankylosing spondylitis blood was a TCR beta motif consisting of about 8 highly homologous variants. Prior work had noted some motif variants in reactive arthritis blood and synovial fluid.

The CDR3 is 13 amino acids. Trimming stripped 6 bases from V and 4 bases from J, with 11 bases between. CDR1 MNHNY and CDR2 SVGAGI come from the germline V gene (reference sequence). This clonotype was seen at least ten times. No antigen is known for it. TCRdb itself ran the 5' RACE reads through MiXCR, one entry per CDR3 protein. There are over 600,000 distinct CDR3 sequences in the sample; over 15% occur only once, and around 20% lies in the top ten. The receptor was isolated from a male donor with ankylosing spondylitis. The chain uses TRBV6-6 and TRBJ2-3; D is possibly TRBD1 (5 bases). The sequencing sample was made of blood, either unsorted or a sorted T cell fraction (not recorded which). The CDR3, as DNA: TGTGCCAGCAGGGACCAGGGCGCAGATACGCAGTATTTT. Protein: CASRDQGADTQYF.